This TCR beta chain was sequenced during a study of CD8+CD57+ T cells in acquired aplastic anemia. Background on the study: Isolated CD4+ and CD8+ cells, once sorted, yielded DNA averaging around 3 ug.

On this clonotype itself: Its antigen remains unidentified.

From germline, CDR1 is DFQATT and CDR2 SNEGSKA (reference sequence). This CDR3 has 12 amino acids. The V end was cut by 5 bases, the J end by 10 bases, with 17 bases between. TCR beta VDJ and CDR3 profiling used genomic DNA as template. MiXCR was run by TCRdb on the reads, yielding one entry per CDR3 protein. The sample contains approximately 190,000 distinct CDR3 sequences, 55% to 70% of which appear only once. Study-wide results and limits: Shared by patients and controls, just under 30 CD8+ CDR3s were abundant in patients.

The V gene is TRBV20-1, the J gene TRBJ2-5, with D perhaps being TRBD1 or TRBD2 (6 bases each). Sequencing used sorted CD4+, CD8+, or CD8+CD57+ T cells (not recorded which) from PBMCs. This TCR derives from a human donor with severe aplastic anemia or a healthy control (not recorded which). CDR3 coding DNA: TGCAGTGCTCCTAGTCTAAGGGGGGACCAGTACTTC. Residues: CSAPSLRGDQYF.